This TCR beta chain came from a study of Ad26.COV2.S vaccination and SARS-CoV-2 variants (dated by TCRdb to the early 2020s). For the wider study: Vaccine-arm donors were drawn from COV1001, a multicentre, randomized, double-blind, placebo-controlled phase I-IIa trial of Ad26.COV2.S in healthy adults. Ad26.COV2.S was given intramuscularly at 5x10^10 or 1x10^11 viral particles, as a single shot or as two shots 56 days apart. TCRbeta repertoire sequencing served as the tool for gauging how specific and how broad the SARS-CoV-2-reactive T cell receptors were following Ad26.COV2.S vaccination. A total of 32 samples were included in the TCR-sequenced set, comprising around 19 Ad26.COV2.S vaccine recipients, 5 placebo recipients and 8 SARS-CoV-2 convalescent individuals. Trial participants were randomized into five groups of five, in which low-dose or high-dose Ad26.COV2.S was given once or twice, or placebo was given on both occasions. Throughout the experiments and outcome assessment, investigators stayed blinded to trial group allocation. Study-level results and caveats: Vaccine and placebo recipients had similar non-spike TCR breadth, a finding consistent with the vaccine containing only spike. The study was not powered to compare responses between vaccine doses or regimens. After vaccination, substantial breadth of spike-specific CD8+ and CD4+ T cell responses was reported. The authors noted that total T cell responses may have been underestimated by the TCR breadth and depth analyses. Spike-specific TCR breadth was higher in Ad26.COV2.S recipients than in placebo recipients (P = 0.0014).

This specimen's treatment or condition label, interpreted: around 19 received Ad26.COV2.S at low or high dose, single or two shots; five or six received placebo; per-sample allocation not given. For vaccine and placebo recipients, repertoires were sequenced using samples collected on day 63 after the first injection. Cohort 1b enrolled 25 or so adults aged 18-55 years at a single site in Boston, USA, between 29 July and 7 August 2020. Ad26.COV2.S was a replication-incompetent adenovirus type 26 vector that expressed a prefusion-stabilized SARS-CoV-2 spike protein derived from the original Wuhan strain. The CDR3 goes from the cysteine to the phenylalanine over 13 residues. Solely the CDR3 DNA is kept, with 39 bases framed from the first base. V drops 5 bases and J drops 5 bases, leaving 12 bases in between. The germline V gene (reference sequence) gives CDR1 as MNHEY and CDR2 as SMNVEV. The immunoSEQ Assay was the method used to sequence TCRbeta CDR3 regions. After extraction, genomic DNA underwent amplification by bias-controlled multiplex PCR, followed by high-throughput sequencing. On the authors' methods: To quantify the absolute abundance of each unique TCRbeta CDR3 region, sequences were collapsed and filtered. Usable DNA was measured by amplifying reference genes present in all nucleated cells, and TCRbeta template counts were normalized to that usable DNA to estimate T cell fraction. Repertoire TCRs were annotated as SARS-CoV-2-specific by exact matching of V gene, CDR3 amino acid sequence and J gene to a known reactive TCR set. The reference SARS-CoV-2 TCR set was derived from MIRA and filtered for enrichment in COVID-19-positive ImmuneCODE repertoires, a step that removed public or cross-reactive TCRs. Based on the MIRA antigens, annotated TCRs were further analysed at the level of specific ORF or position within ORF. Breadth was defined as the number of annotated unique rearrangements divided by the total number of unique productive rearrangements, and depth was defined as the summed frequency of the annotated unique rearrangements. Group comparisons of TCR breadth used two-sided Wilcoxon rank-sum tests. As stored in TCRdb, this immuneACCESS dataset retains in-frame rearrangements with V and J assigned. A fraction of the clones does not appear; measured against another copy, unresolved V genes explain less than half of the discrepancy, and the remainder lacks a known reason. V and J calls and clone size are those listed in that table; D and trimming were worked out from the DNA. The sample records 360,000 or so clones, approximately 90% of which are singletons. The ten largest clones represent 1.9% of the sample.

Turning to this clone: The clone's antigen remains unknown. It has no much larger one-base neighbor in the sample; base qualities were not kept.

Sequencing used peripheral blood, obtained in a trial of Ad26.COV2.S vaccine versus placebo. The receptor's source is a person aged 18 to 59 who received the Ad26.COV2.S COVID-19 vaccine or a placebo. The receptor chain draws on TRBV27 and TRBJ1-1; possibly the D gene is TRBD1, per 5 matching bases. The CDR3 protein sequence reads: CASSERGETEAFF. The nucleotides read TGTGCCAGCAGTGAACGGGGGGAGACTGAAGCTTTCTTT.